Included here is one T cell receptor (beta chain) sequence, with context. Its cognate antigen is unknown. The protocol was immunoSEQ multiplex PCR, while the TCRdb copy is restricted to in-frame clones and leaves out a portion. The sample has about 50,000 clones; roughly 85% are singletons. The germline CDR1 and CDR2 sequences are SGHRS and YFSETQ. The trim removed 4 bases at V and 7 bases at J, leaving 10 bases unmatched. This CDR3 comprises 14 residues. The data were taken from a study of T cell responses to AZD1222 COVID-19 vaccine. Study-level information: Second-dose schedules of about 4 or about 12 weeks were combined. Findings and limits, study-wide: All repertoire sampling was performed exclusively after the peak T cell response.

The clonotype was recovered from an adult in good health. The gene calls are TRBV5-1 and TRBJ1-2; 7 nucleotides line up with TRBD1. Source: peripheral blood, taken on day 0 of AZD1222 vaccination. CDR3 DNA sequence: TGCGCCAGCAGCCCGGGACAGACTCTTCGTGGCTACACCTTC. Protein: CASSPGQTLRGYTF.